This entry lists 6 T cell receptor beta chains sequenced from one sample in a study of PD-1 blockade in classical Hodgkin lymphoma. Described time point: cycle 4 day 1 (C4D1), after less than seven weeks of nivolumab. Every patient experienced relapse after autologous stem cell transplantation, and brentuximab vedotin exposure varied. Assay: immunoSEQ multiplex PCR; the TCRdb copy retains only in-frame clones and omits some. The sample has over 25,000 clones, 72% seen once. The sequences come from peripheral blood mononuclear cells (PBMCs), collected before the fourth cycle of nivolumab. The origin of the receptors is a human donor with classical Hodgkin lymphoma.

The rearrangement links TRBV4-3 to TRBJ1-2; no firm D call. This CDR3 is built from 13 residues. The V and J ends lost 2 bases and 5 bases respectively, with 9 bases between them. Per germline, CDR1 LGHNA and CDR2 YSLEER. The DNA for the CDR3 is TGCGCCAGCAGCCAAACCCGGGTATATGGCTACACCTTC. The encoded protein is CASSQTRVYGYTF.

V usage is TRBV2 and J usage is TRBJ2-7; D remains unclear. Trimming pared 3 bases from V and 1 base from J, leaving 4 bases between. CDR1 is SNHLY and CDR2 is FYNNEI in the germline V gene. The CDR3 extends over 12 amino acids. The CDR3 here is CASSDESYEQYF. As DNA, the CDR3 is TGTGCCAGCAGTGACGAGTCCTACGAGCAGTACTTC. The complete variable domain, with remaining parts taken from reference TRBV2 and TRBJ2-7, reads EPEVTQTPSHQVTQMGQEVILRCVPISNHLYFYWYRQILGQKVEFLVSFYNNEISEKSEIFDDQFSVERPDGSNFTLKIRSTKLEDSAMYFCASSDESYEQYFGPGTRLTVT.

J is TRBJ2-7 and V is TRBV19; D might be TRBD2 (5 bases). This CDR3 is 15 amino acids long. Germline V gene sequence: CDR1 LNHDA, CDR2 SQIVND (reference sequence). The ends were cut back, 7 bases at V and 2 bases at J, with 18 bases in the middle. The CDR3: CASTQTTGFTYEQYF. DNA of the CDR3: TGTGCCAGTACACAAACTACGGGGTTTACCTACGAGCAGTACTTC.

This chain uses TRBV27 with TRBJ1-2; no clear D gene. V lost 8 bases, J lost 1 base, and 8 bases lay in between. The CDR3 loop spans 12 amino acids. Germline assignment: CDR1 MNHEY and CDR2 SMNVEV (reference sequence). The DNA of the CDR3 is TGTGCCAGCGGGAGGGATAACTATGGCTACACCTTC. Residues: CASGRDNYGYTF.

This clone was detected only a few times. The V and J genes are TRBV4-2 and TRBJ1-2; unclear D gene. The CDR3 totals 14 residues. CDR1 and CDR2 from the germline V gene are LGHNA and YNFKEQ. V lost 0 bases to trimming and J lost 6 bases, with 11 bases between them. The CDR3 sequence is CASSQEVLSNGYTF. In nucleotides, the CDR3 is TGTGCCAGCAGCCAAGAGGTTCTGAGTAATGGCTACACCTTC.

The CDR3 sequence is CASSYNPTSEQYF. CDR3 DNA sequence: TGTGCCAGCAGTTACAACCCGACTTCCGAGCAGTACTTC. V and J are TRBV6-6 and TRBJ2-7; D is undetermined. The CDR3 loop spans 13 amino acids. Germline values: CDR1 MNHNY, CDR2 SVGAGI (reference sequence). V was cut by 2 bases and J by 6 bases, with 11 bases left in between.